The rows below give T cell receptor beta chains drawn from one sample of a study of shared T cell receptors in the human thymus. TCRdb's copy holds only in-frame clones and misses some; the assay was immunoSEQ multiplex PCR. The table records about 660,000 clones, 88% of them present only once. The sample was also reused in another study, on human thymus T cells.

The sequenced sample was thymocytes. These receptors all stem from a boy under three years old with a congenital heart defect. Each CDR3 is given with its conserved first and last residue. D genes are given only for firm matches. Rows give clone size only sometimes, using once, few, many, or a class for an expanded clone.

CDR3,DNA,size,V,D,length,J
CASSRQLNTEAFF,TGTGCCAGCTCTAGGCAGTTGAACACTGAAGCTTTCTTT,-,TRBV6-1,-,13,TRBJ1-1
CASSLTGASGRGGSYEQYF,TGTGCCAGCAGCTTAACAGGGGCTAGCGGGAGAGGGGGGTCCTACGAGCAGTACTTC,-,TRBV13,TRBD2,19,TRBJ2-7
CASSRPGTSGRF,TGCGCCAGCAGCCGGCCCGGGACTAGCGGGAGGTTC,-,TRBV4-3,TRBD2,12,TRBJ2-7
CASSLGGEQYF,TGTGCCAGCAGTTTGGGGGGGGAGCAGTACTTC,-,TRBV27,TRBD2,11,TRBJ2-7
CASSQVWESGRADTQYF,TGCGCCAGCAGCCAAGTTTGGGAGAGCGGGAGGGCAGATACGCAGTATTTT,-,TRBV4-3,TRBD2,17,TRBJ2-3
CASSSLAGRTEQFF,TGTGCCAGCAGTTCCCTAGCGGGCCGCACGGAGCAGTTCTTC,-,TRBV11-3,TRBD2,14,TRBJ2-1
CASRTIRTGEAFF,TGTGCCAGCAGGACAATCCGGACAGGTGAAGCTTTCTTT,-,TRBV27,TRBD1,13,TRBJ1-1
CASSPPRAHTGELFF,TGTGCCAGCAGCCCCCCGAGGGCCCACACCGGGGAGCTGTTTTTT,-,TRBV11-2,-,15,TRBJ2-2
CASSGGTGSRYTF,TGCGCCAGCAGCGGGGGGACAGGGTCGCGCTACACCTTC,-,TRBV5-1,TRBD1,13,TRBJ1-2
CASSYSPGTGGWGYTF,TGTGCCAGCAGCTACAGTCCCGGGACAGGGGGCTGGGGCTACACCTTC,once,TRBV7-8,TRBD1,16,TRBJ1-2
CASTSSRGDGTDTQYF,TGTGCCAGCACCTCCAGCAGGGGCGATGGCACAGATACGCAGTATTTT,-,TRBV6-6,-,16,TRBJ2-3
CSVEDRVEGRHEQYF,TGCAGCGTTGAAGATCGGGTGGAGGGGAGGCACGAGCAGTACTTC,-,TRBV29-1,-,15,TRBJ2-7
CASSKGGQGANYGYTF,TGTGCCAGCAGCAAAGGTGGTCAGGGGGCCAACTATGGCTACACCTTC,-,TRBV21-1,-,16,TRBJ1-2
CASSVSRTSKGSTDTQYF,TGCGCCAGCAGCGTCAGCCGTACTAGTAAAGGGAGCACAGATACGCAGTATTTT,-,TRBV4-1,-,18,TRBJ2-3
CASSRGGPNQPQHF,TGTGCCAGCAGTCGGGGGGGGCCCAATCAGCCCCAGCATTTT,once,TRBV28,-,14,TRBJ1-5
CASSFGYASGNTIYF,TGTGCCAGCAGCTTCGGTTACGCCTCTGGAAACACCATATATTTT,-,TRBV5-6,-,15,TRBJ1-3
CASRRVHNEQFF,TGTGCCAGCAGGAGAGTACACAATGAGCAGTTCTTC,-,TRBV6-5,-,12,TRBJ2-1
CATSRDRRQGVSNQPQHF,TGTGCCACCAGCAGAGATAGGAGACAGGGGGTTAGCAATCAGCCCCAGCATTTT,-,TRBV15,TRBD1,18,TRBJ1-5
CASSPGDSHTQYF,TGTGCCAGCTCGCCCGGGGACAGCCATACGCAGTATTTT,-,TRBV18,TRBD1,13,TRBJ2-3
CASSPGLAGVGTGELFF,TGTGCCAGCTCACCGGGACTAGCGGGAGTAGGAACCGGGGAGCTGTTTTTT,-,TRBV18,TRBD2,17,TRBJ2-2
CASSESKASLSSYNEQFF,TGCGCCAGCAGTGAGTCGAAGGCTAGCCTTAGCTCCTACAATGAGCAGTTCTTC,once,TRBV10-1,-,18,TRBJ2-1
CASSQRGRDGELFF,TGCGCCAGCAGCCAACGGGGGAGGGACGGGGAGCTGTTTTTT,-,TRBV4-1,TRBD2,14,TRBJ2-2
CASSLGLAGGMNEQFF,TGTGCCAGCAGCTTAGGACTAGCGGGAGGGATGAATGAGCAGTTCTTC,-,TRBV7-7,TRBD2,16,TRBJ2-1
CASSLLAGPVVF,TGTGCCAGCAGTTTACTAGCGGGACCTGTTGTGTTC,-,TRBV28,TRBD2,12,TRBJ2-7
CASSPRGTGVSYEQYF,TGTGCCAGTAGTCCTAGGGGGACAGGGGTCTCCTACGAGCAGTACTTC,-,TRBV19,TRBD1,16,TRBJ2-7
CATSRDRDRDTQYF,TGTGCCACCAGCAGAGATCGGGATAGAGATACGCAGTATTTT,-,TRBV15,-,14,TRBJ2-3
CASNPGLHNSYEQYF,TGTGCCAGCAACCCGGGACTGCATAACTCCTACGAGCAGTACTTC,-,TRBV6-1,-,15,TRBJ2-7
CASSERGTSGSGTDTQYF,TGTGCCAGCAGTGAAAGGGGGACTAGCGGGAGTGGCACAGATACGCAGTATTTT,-,TRBV2,TRBD2,18,TRBJ2-3
CASSFGWTSGTNTGELFF,TGTGCCAGCAGTTTTGGGTGGACTAGCGGGACGAACACCGGGGAGCTGTTTTTT,-,TRBV28,TRBD2,18,TRBJ2-2
CASSQATGGWDTQYF,TGTGCCAGCAGCCAAGCGACGGGGGGGTGGGATACGCAGTATTTT,-,TRBV14,TRBD2,15,TRBJ2-3
CASSSRRGGLSVSTDTQYF,TGTGCCAGCAGTTCCCGTCGAGGTGGACTAAGCGTGAGCACAGATACGCAGTATTTT,few,TRBV27,-,19,TRBJ2-3
CASRIYSGKMNTEAFF,TGTGCCAGCAGAATCTACTCAGGGAAGATGAACACTGAAGCTTTCTTT,-,TRBV28,-,16,TRBJ1-1
CASSLRQGQAEQYF,TGTGCCAGCAGTTTACGACAGGGGCAGGCCGAGCAGTACTTC,-,TRBV28,TRBD1,14,TRBJ2-7
CAWSSGLFSYEQYF,TGTGCCTGGAGTAGCGGACTGTTCTCCTACGAGCAGTACTTC,-,TRBV30,-,14,TRBJ2-7
CASSLVQGFDEQFF,TGTGCCAGCAGCTTAGTACAGGGGTTCGATGAGCAGTTCTTC,-,TRBV7-4,TRBD1,14,TRBJ2-1
CASSRDRGLGGYTF,TGTGCCAGCAGCCGGGACAGGGGGCTTGGGGGCTACACCTTC,-,TRBV7-9,TRBD1,14,TRBJ1-2
CASSEPPGWRENNEQFF,TGTGCCAGCAGTGAACCCCCCGGTTGGCGGGAAAACAATGAGCAGTTCTTC,-,TRBV2,-,17,TRBJ2-1
CATQTGSLQGGRDSNEQYF,TGTGCCACCCAGACAGGTTCCCTTCAGGGCGGGAGGGATTCGAACGAGCAGTACTTC,-,TRBV15,TRBD2,19,TRBJ2-7
CASSLRLFTGELFF,TGTGCCAGCAGTTTAAGACTTTTCACCGGGGAGCTGTTTTTT,-,TRBV27,-,14,TRBJ2-2
CAISEWASSTLYEQYF,TGTGCCATCAGTGAATGGGCTAGCAGCACCCTATACGAGCAGTACTTC,-,TRBV10-3,-,16,TRBJ2-7